The entry that follows covers one T cell receptor beta chain sequence. Its matching antigen is unknown. These data are taken from a study of cytomegalovirus exposure and HLA in healthy donors. Study details: Researchers found that just over 80% of about 400 genotyped donors fell within the Caucasian-associated ancestry cluster.

The PCR employed 60 Vbeta primers together with 13 Jbeta primers. The assay was immunoSEQ multiplex PCR, and TCRdb's table has in-frame clones only and misses some. The repertoire consists of fewer than 90,000 clones, with around 75% occurring once and the leading ten covering under 15%. Looked up from germline, CDR1 is SGHNT and CDR2 is YYREEE (reference sequence). The ends were cut back, 0 bases at V and 9 bases at J, with 19 bases in the middle. The CDR3 has 16 residues. Points from the study as a whole: CMV serostatus was the sole immune exposure information available. The productive fraction for most TCR beta V segments was about 90% or about 30% in an earlier analysis. Within a later analysis, the majority of CMV-associated TCR beta chains appeared HLA-restricted.

Input material: PBMCs. The clonotype was recovered from a woman in her thirties or forties in good health and CMV-seropositive. The V gene is TRBV5-4, the J gene TRBJ2-1; tentative D call: TRBD1 (5 bases). Written as DNA, the CDR3 is TGTGCCAGCAGCTTGGCCTTGGGGCAGACCCCCTCTGAGCAGTTCTTC. Its translation: CASSLALGQTPSEQFF.